This T cell receptor (beta chain) is drawn from a study of cytomegalovirus exposure and HLA in healthy donors. Study-wide points: Several top significant clusters appeared, in a later analysis, to be linked to common viral pathogens. Some V segments, TRBV6-2 and TRBV6-3 among them, were indistinguishable and were therefore excluded. TCR association rates varied by HLA locus in a later analysis, with DRB1 highest and HLA-C lowest. The study labeled 164 TCR beta chains cytomegalovirus-associated.

On this clone: The antigen is unknown.

The CDR3 is made up of 14 amino acids. V lost 5 bases to trimming and J lost 2 bases, with 9 bases between them. CDR1 is MNHEY and CDR2 is SMNVEV in the germline V gene (reference sequence). A multiplex PCR was run with 60 Vbeta primers and 13 Jbeta primers. Sequencing used immunoSEQ multiplex PCR; TCRdb keeps in-frame clones, though not all of them. The data hold under 250,000 clones, with around three quarters observed a single time. The rearrangement links TRBV27 to TRBJ1-4; D remains ambiguous. Specimen: PBMCs. The TCR comes from a man in his thirties or forties in good health and CMV-seronegative. The CDR3 DNA reads as TGTGCCAGCAGTCATGGGCAGACTAATGAAAAACTGTTTTTT. The encoded protein is CASSHGQTNEKLFF.